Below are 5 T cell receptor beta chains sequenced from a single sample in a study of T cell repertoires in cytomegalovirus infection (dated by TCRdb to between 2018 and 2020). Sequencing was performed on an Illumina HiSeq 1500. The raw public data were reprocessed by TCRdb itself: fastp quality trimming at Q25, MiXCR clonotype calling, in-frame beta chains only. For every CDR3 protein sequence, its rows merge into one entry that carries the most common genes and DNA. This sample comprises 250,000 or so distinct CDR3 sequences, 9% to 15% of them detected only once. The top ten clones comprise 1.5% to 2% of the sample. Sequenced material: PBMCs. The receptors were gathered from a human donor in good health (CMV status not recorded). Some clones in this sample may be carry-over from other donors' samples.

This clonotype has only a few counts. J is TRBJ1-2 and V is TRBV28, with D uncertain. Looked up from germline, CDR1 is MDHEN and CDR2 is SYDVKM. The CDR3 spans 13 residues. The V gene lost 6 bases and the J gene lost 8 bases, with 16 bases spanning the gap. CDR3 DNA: TGTGCCAGCAGCCTCAGTAGGGCCTGGGGCTACACCTTC. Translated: CASSLSRAWGYTF.

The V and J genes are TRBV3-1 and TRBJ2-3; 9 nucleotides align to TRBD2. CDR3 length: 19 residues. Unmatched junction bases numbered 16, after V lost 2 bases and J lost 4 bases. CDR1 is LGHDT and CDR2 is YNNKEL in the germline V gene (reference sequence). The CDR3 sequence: CASSQRRASPGLASDTQYF. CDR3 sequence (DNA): TGTGCCAGCAGCCAAAGGAGGGCTTCCCCGGGACTAGCATCAGATACGCAGTATTTT.

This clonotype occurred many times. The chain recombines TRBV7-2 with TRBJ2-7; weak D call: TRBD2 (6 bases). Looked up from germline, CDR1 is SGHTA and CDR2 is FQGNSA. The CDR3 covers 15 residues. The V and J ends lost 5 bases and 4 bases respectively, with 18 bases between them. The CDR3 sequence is CASSPQGGEVYEQYF. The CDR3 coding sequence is TGTGCCAGCAGCCCTCAGGGAGGAGAAGTTTACGAGCAGTACTTC.

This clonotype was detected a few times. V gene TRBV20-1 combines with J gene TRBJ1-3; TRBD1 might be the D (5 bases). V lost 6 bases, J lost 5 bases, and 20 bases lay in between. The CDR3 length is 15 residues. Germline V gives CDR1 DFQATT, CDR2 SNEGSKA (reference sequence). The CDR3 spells CSAGAPMGLRNTIYF. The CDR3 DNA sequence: TGCAGTGCCGGCGCACCGATGGGACTCCGAAACACCATATATTTT.

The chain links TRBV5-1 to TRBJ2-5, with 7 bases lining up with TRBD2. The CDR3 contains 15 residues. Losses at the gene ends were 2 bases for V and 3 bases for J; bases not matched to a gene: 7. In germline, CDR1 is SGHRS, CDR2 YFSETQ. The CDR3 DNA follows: TGCGCCAGCAGCTTCGGCGGGGGTGGGGAAGAGACCCAGTACTTC. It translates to CASSFGGGGEETQYF.